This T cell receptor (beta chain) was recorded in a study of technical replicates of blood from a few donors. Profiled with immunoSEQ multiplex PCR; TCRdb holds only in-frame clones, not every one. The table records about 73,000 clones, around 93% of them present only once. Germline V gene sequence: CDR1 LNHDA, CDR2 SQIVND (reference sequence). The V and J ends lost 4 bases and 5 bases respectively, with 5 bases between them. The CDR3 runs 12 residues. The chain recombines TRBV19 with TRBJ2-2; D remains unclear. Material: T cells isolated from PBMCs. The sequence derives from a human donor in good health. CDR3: CASSTRTGELFF. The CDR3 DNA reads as TGTGCCAGTAGTACCCGGACCGGGGAGCTGTTTTTT.